A single sample gave rise to the 29 T cell receptor beta chains below, sequenced in a study of technical replicates of blood from a few donors (TCRdb year 2017). Library generation was performed with the immunoSEQ multiplex PCR assay. The source is immuneACCESS, and TCRdb retained only in-frame sequences with V and J called. Part of the clones is not carried over; for the studies checked, unresolved V genes explain less than half of this, and the remainder is unexplained. The sample records under 95,000 clones, roughly 94% of which are singletons. 0.25% of the sample belongs to the ten largest clones. Sequencing used T cells isolated from PBMCs. The receptors stem from a human donor in good health.

This CDR3 is CASSLSGRVYPEAFF. In nucleotides, the CDR3 is TGTGCCAGCAGTTTATCCGGCAGGGTGTATCCTGAAGCTTTCTTT. V usage is TRBV28 and J usage is TRBJ1-1; tentatively, D is TRBD1 (5 bases). CDR1 MDHEN and CDR2 SYDVKM come from the germline V gene. V was pared by 1 base and J by 6 bases, with 15 bases between. The length of the CDR3 is 15 residues.

This clone has a handful of counts. The chain combines TRBV28 with TRBJ1-2; D gene unclear. This CDR3 spans 15 amino acids. Germline V gene data show CDR1 as MDHEN and CDR2 as SYDVKM. V was shortened by 5 bases and J by 5 bases, with 18 bases between the two germline ends. CDR3: CASSPSGRLVYGYTF. DNA of the CDR3: TGTGCCAGCAGTCCAAGTGGCAGGCTCGTTTATGGCTACACCTTC.

This clone was seen once. V gene TRBV5-1 combines with J gene TRBJ1-1; D might be TRBD1 (5 bases). Germline V CDR1 and CDR2: SGHRS, YFSETQ. The CDR3 runs to 16 residues. Trimming stripped 4 bases from V and 0 bases from J, with 16 bases between. CDR3 nucleotide sequence: TGCGCCAGCAGCCGTTACTCTGGGGCCATGAACACTGAAGCTTTCTTT. It codes for CASSRYSGAMNTEAFF.

The chain combines TRBV30 with TRBJ2-7, with TRBD1 identical over 8 bases. This CDR3 has 13 residues. Germline lookup yields CDR1 GTSNPN and CDR2 SVGIG (reference sequence). J was trimmed by 2 bases and V by 2 bases; bases with no gene match: 2. CDR3 protein: CAWSRGQAYEQYF. Here the CDR3 DNA reads TGTGCCTGGAGTAGGGGACAGGCCTACGAGCAGTACTTC.

The gene calls are TRBV27 and TRBJ2-7; 7 nucleotides line up with TRBD1. The V gene's germline CDR1 is MNHEY and CDR2 SMNVEV (reference sequence). The CDR3 runs to 13 residues. V shed 0 bases, J shed 6 bases, and the junction held 2 bases outside the gene matches. The CDR3 here is CASSLSRQGEQYF. CDR3 in DNA: TGTGCCAGCAGTTTATCGAGACAGGGCGAGCAGTACTTC.

This chain uses TRBV28 with TRBJ2-7; the D gene is possibly TRBD2 (5 bases). The CDR3 runs to 14 residues. Trimming cost V 5 bases and J 7 bases, with 18 bases left between them. Germline V gene data show CDR1 as MDHEN and CDR2 as SYDVKM. This chain's CDR3 is CASSLELGPFEQYF. The CDR3 DNA reads TGTGCCAGCAGTCTAGAACTAGGACCCTTTGAGCAGTACTTC.

This sequence joins TRBV7-6 and TRBJ1-3; D ambiguous. Germline assignment: CDR1 SGHVS and CDR2 FNYEAQ. This CDR3 region has 15 residues. V lost 5 bases, J lost 4 bases, and 15 bases lay in between. CDR3 loop: CASSTQSAGGNTIYF. The CDR3 nucleotides are TGTGCCAGCAGCACCCAAAGTGCGGGAGGAAACACCATATATTTT.

The chain uses TRBV5-6 and TRBJ2-7; 9 bases match TRBD1. Trimming at V came to 4 bases and at J to 6 bases, leaving 8 bases not matched to a gene. Germline V gene lookup returns CDR1 SGHDT and CDR2 YYEEEE. This CDR3 region has 14 residues. The CDR3, as DNA: TGTGCCAGCAGCATTAGACAGGGGGTTAGCGAGCAGTACTTC. Its protein is CASSIRQGVSEQYF.

The CDR3 sequence is CASSARAYEQYF. In DNA, the CDR3 is TGTGCCAGCAGTGCGAGGGCCTACGAGCAGTACTTC. The chain has TRBV2 and TRBJ2-7, with D perhaps TRBD2 (5 bases). From germline, CDR1 is SNHLY and CDR2 FYNNEI. The CDR3 has 12 residues. The V end was cut by 4 bases, the J end by 2 bases, with 6 bases between. Using reference TRBV2 and TRBJ2-7 for the parts outside the CDR3, the full variable domain is EPEVTQTPSHQVTQMGQEVILRCVPISNHLYFYWYRQILGQKVEFLVSFYNNEISEKSEIFDDQFSVERPDGSNFTLKIRSTKLEDSAMYFCASSARAYEQYFGPGTRLTVT.

V usage is TRBV7-2 and J usage is TRBJ1-3, with D uncertain. With 8 bases removed from V and 0 bases from J, the gap between germline ends came to 20 bases. CDR1 and CDR2 (germline): SGHTA, FQGNSA. CDR3 size: 17 residues. CDR3 loop: CASGDGASYYSGNTIYF. CDR3 bases: TGTGCCAGCGGCGACGGAGCCTCTTATTACTCTGGAAACACCATATATTTT.

The chain links TRBV2 to TRBJ1-2; 12 bases match TRBD1. V dropped 2 bases and J dropped 6; count of bases not matched to a gene: 1. The germline V gene has CDR1 SNHLY and CDR2 FYNNEI. The CDR3 covers 14 residues. The CDR3 DNA reads as TGTGCCAGCAGTGAAAGGGACAGGGGGCATGGCTACACCTTC. Protein: CASSERDRGHGYTF.

This chain connects TRBV6-5 to TRBJ2-5, with D possibly matching TRBD2 (5 bases). V gave up 2 bases and J gave up 5 bases, with 18 bases separating them. Germline V gene data show CDR1 as MNHEY and CDR2 as SVGAGI. The CDR3 is made up of 16 amino acids. CDR3 bases: TGTGCCAGCAGTTACAACAACGGAGGTGTGGTGGAGACCCAGTACTTC. This gives the protein CASSYNNGGVVETQYF.

For the CDR3, the DNA is TGCGCCAGCAGCTTGTCAATAGCGGGAGTGACCTACGAGCAGTACTTC. This sequence encodes CASSLSIAGVTYEQYF. V usage is TRBV5-1 and J usage is TRBJ2-7, with 9 bases fitting TRBD2. CDR3 length equals 16 residues. J gave up 2 bases and V 1 base, and 7 bases lay outside the gene matches. Germline V gene lookup returns CDR1 SGHRS and CDR2 YFSETQ.

This clone has only a few counts. This rearrangement joins TRBV18 to TRBJ1-1; TRBD1 agrees at 8 bases. Germline CDR1 reads KGHSH; CDR2 reads LQKENI. V lost 4 bases and J lost 3; bases outside the gene matches: 1. This CDR3 has 13 residues. CDR3 DNA: TGTGCCAGCTCACAGACAGGGGACACTGAAGCTTTCTTT. It specifies CASSQTGDTEAFF.

This chain uses TRBV5-4 with TRBJ2-7, with 7 bases aligning to TRBD2. The ends lost 2 bases at V and 6 bases at J; junction bases unmatched: 8. CDR3 length: 14 amino acids. CDR1 and CDR2 (germline): SGHNT, YYREEE (reference sequence). CDR3 residues: CASSFLAGEGEQYF. The CDR3 DNA follows: TGTGCCAGCAGCTTCCTCGCGGGGGAGGGCGAGCAGTACTTC.

V usage is TRBV19 and J usage is TRBJ2-2, with unresolved D. This CDR3 is built from 13 residues. Germline loops: CDR1 LNHDA, CDR2 SQIVND (reference sequence). The V gene lost 5 bases and the J gene lost 1 base, with 5 bases spanning the gap. CDR3 DNA: TGTGCCAGTAGTCCGGTGAACACCGGGGAGCTGTTTTTT. Translating it yields CASSPVNTGELFF.

This chain uses TRBV6-5 with TRBJ2-3; D is possibly TRBD1 (6 bases). Trimming took off 7 bases at V and 5 bases at J, with 19 bases between the two ends. The CDR3 covers 15 residues. Germline V gene sequence: CDR1 MNHEY, CDR2 SVGAGI. For the CDR3, the DNA is TGTGCCAGCATCCCAAGGGGCTCCAGGGGAGATACGCAGTATTTT. Its protein is CASIPRGSRGDTQYF.

J is TRBJ1-2 and V is TRBV28; TRBD1 is a possible D gene (5 bases). CDR3 length equals 15 residues. V gave up 1 base and J gave up 6 bases, with 15 bases separating them. The germline CDR1 and CDR2 sequences are MDHEN and SYDVKM. The CDR3 coding sequence is TGTGCCAGCAGTTTATTGGGGGGGGAGGTGGATGGCTACACCTTC. This sequence encodes CASSLLGGEVDGYTF.

The chain carries TRBV13 and TRBJ2-7, with unresolved D. The germline CDR1 and CDR2 sequences are PRHDT and FYEKMQ (reference sequence). Between the trimmed V and J ends, which lost 0 bases and 3 bases, there was a span of 12 bases. CDR3 length: 15 amino acids. CDR3 region: CASSLGRGTNYEQYF. The CDR3 DNA follows: TGTGCCAGCAGCTTAGGACGCGGAACAAACTACGAGCAGTACTTC.

The J gene is TRBJ1-2, the V gene TRBV28, with TRBD1 matching over 8 bases. The CDR3 sequence is 16 residues long. Trimming at V came to 6 bases and at J to 0 bases, leaving 9 bases not matched to a gene. Germline CDR1 and CDR2: MDHEN and SYDVKM. CDR3 residues: CASRRDRQPANYGYTF. In nucleotides, the CDR3 is TGTGCCAGCAGAAGGGACAGGCAGCCAGCTAACTATGGCTACACCTTC.

The V call is TRBV11-1, the J call TRBJ2-7, with 9 bases matching TRBD1. The CDR3 loop spans 18 amino acids. V lost 4 bases to trimming and J lost 1 base; unmatched junction nucleotides: 14. Looked up from germline, CDR1 is SGHAT and CDR2 is FQDESV (reference sequence). The CDR3 DNA follows: TGTGCCAGCAGCTCCATAAGGAGACAGGGGGTAAGGTCCTACGAGCAGTACTTC. Residues: CASSSIRRQGVRSYEQYF.

The CDR3 sequence is CASRPGETQYF. CDR3 coding DNA: TGTGCCAGCCGCCCCGGGGAGACCCAGTACTTC. This rearrangement joins TRBV11-2 to TRBJ2-5; no clear D gene. Germline CDR1 reads SGHAT; CDR2 reads FQNNGV. The CDR3 consists of 11 residues. Trimming shortened V by 8 bases and J by 5 bases, and 9 bases separated the two germline ends.

The chain is built from TRBV7-9 and TRBJ2-2; 10 nucleotides line up with TRBD1. The CDR3 contains 18 residues. Losses at the gene ends were 3 bases for V and 4 bases for J; bases not matched to a gene: 11. Germline values: CDR1 SEHNR, CDR2 FQNEAQ (reference sequence). CDR3 bases: TGTGCCAGCAGCTTCCGATTCTCCGGGACAGGGGCCACCGGGGAGCTGTTTTTT. Its translation: CASSFRFSGTGATGELFF.

The chain is built from TRBV11-3 and TRBJ2-3; 7 bases match TRBD2. Germline V gene data show CDR1 as SGHNT and CDR2 as YENEEA. Trimming took 1 base from V and 3 from J; bases not matched to a gene: 16. The CDR3 consists of 19 residues. CDR3 nucleotides: TGTGCCAGCAGCTTAGGTGGGGCTAGCGGCTCCCTTAATACAGATACGCAGTATTTT. This encodes CASSLGGASGSLNTDTQYF.

This chain uses TRBV10-3 with TRBJ2-1; 10 bases map to TRBD2. CDR1 is ENHRY, CDR2 SYGVKD, per germline. The V and J ends lost 10 bases and 3 bases, in that order; junction bases with no gene match: 3. The CDR3 contains 13 residues. The CDR3 nucleotides are TGTGCCACGAGCGGGGGGGACTACAATGAGCAGTTCTTC. Translated, it gives CATSGGDYNEQFF.

In DNA, the CDR3 is TGTGCCAGCAGCGATGACAGGGGCTATGGCTACACCTTC. Translating gives CASSDDRGYGYTF. This chain uses TRBV6-6 with TRBJ1-2, with 8 bases that match TRBD1. The CDR3 is 13 amino acids. Germline lookup yields CDR1 MNHNY and CDR2 SVGAGI (reference sequence). The ends lost 6 bases at V and 4 bases at J; junction bases unmatched: 4.

This chain connects TRBV2 to TRBJ2-6, with 8 bases lining up with TRBD1. Germline V gives CDR1 SNHLY, CDR2 FYNNEI. V was pared by 6 bases and J by 2 bases, with 12 bases of the junction left unmatched. The length of the CDR3 is 18 residues. In DNA form, the CDR3 reads TGTGCCAGCAGGGAGATAGGCAGGGGGCTTCCTGGGGCCAACGTCCTGACTTTC. It translates to CASREIGRGLPGANVLTF.

The chain couples TRBV5-6 to TRBJ2-5; TRBD2 matches at 7 bases. V shed 5 bases and J 4 bases; nucleotides not matched to a gene: 14. The CDR3 loop spans 16 amino acids. Germline-derived CDR1 and CDR2 are SGHDT and YYEEEE. The CDR3 DNA reads TGTGCCAGCAGGTGGGGGGGGGATACGATTCGAGAGACCCAGTACTTC. Protein: CASRWGGDTIRETQYF.

The V call is TRBV9, the J call TRBJ1-1; D may be TRBD1 (5 bases). This CDR3 has 13 amino acids. V lost 3 bases and J 7 bases, leaving 13 bases between the germline ends. CDR1 is SGDLS and CDR2 is YYNGEE in the germline V gene. In nucleotides, the CDR3 is TGTGCCAGCAGCGCAAGGGGTGTCGGTGAAGCTTTCTTT. Translation gives CASSARGVGEAFF. The full variable domain, rest sourced from reference TRBV9 and TRBJ1-1, is DSGVTQTPKHLITATGQRVTLRCSPRSGDLSVYWYQQSLDQGLQFLIQYYNGEERAKGNILERFSAQQFPDLHSELNLSSLELGDSALYFCASSARGVGEAFFGQGTRLTVV.